These T cell receptor beta chains were read from a single sample in a study of OX40 agonist ivuxolimab in advanced cancers. Repertoires were generated with immunoSEQ multiplex PCR, while TCRdb's copy carries only in-frame clones and drops some. The profile shows approximately 33,000 clones, roughly nine tenths of them singletons. Specimen: CD4+ or CD8+ T cells sorted from blood, collected in a trial of the OX40 agonist ivuxolimab. These TCRs come from an adult with an advanced solid tumor such as melanoma, head and neck, liver or kidney cancer. The CDR3 runs from the conserved cysteine through the conserved F or W.

J gene: TRBJ1-5
V gene: TRBV10-2
CDR3 protein: CASSAGRWDSNQPQHF

J gene: TRBJ1-3
V gene: TRBV9
CDR3 protein: CASSAGRISGNTIYF

J gene: TRBJ2-2
V gene: TRBV1
CDR3 protein: CTSSQGEGDRGLRDTGELFF

J gene: TRBJ2-7
V gene: TRBV4-3
CDR3 protein: CASSLWATGALSYEQYF

J gene: TRBJ2-1
V gene: TRBV7-9
CDR3 protein: CASSGRHNEQFF

J gene: TRBJ1-5
V gene: TRBV7-9
CDR3 protein: CASSETGLNQPQHF

J gene: TRBJ2-3
V gene: TRBV2
CDR3 protein: CASRTQGLGTDTQYF

J gene: TRBJ2-1
V gene: TRBV30
CDR3 protein: CAWSVGLGNNEQFF

J gene: TRBJ2-1
V gene: TRBV28
CDR3 protein: CASSLSGSWSEQFF

J gene: TRBJ2-3
V gene: TRBV14
CDR3 protein: CASSQEVVLAGTDTQYF